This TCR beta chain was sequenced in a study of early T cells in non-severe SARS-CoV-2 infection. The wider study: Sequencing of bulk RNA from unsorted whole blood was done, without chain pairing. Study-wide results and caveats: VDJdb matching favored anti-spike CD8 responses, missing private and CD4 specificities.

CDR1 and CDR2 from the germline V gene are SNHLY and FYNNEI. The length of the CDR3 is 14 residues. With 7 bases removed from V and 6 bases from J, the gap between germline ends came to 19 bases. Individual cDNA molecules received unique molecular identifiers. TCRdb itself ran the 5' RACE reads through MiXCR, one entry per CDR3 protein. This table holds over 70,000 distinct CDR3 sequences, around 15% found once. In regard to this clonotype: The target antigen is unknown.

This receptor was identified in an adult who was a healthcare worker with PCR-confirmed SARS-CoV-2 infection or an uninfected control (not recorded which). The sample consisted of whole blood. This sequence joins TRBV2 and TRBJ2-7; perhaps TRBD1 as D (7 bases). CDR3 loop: CASTLDREDGEQYF. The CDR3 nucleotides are TGTGCCAGCACCCTCGACAGGGAGGATGGCGAGCAGTACTTC.